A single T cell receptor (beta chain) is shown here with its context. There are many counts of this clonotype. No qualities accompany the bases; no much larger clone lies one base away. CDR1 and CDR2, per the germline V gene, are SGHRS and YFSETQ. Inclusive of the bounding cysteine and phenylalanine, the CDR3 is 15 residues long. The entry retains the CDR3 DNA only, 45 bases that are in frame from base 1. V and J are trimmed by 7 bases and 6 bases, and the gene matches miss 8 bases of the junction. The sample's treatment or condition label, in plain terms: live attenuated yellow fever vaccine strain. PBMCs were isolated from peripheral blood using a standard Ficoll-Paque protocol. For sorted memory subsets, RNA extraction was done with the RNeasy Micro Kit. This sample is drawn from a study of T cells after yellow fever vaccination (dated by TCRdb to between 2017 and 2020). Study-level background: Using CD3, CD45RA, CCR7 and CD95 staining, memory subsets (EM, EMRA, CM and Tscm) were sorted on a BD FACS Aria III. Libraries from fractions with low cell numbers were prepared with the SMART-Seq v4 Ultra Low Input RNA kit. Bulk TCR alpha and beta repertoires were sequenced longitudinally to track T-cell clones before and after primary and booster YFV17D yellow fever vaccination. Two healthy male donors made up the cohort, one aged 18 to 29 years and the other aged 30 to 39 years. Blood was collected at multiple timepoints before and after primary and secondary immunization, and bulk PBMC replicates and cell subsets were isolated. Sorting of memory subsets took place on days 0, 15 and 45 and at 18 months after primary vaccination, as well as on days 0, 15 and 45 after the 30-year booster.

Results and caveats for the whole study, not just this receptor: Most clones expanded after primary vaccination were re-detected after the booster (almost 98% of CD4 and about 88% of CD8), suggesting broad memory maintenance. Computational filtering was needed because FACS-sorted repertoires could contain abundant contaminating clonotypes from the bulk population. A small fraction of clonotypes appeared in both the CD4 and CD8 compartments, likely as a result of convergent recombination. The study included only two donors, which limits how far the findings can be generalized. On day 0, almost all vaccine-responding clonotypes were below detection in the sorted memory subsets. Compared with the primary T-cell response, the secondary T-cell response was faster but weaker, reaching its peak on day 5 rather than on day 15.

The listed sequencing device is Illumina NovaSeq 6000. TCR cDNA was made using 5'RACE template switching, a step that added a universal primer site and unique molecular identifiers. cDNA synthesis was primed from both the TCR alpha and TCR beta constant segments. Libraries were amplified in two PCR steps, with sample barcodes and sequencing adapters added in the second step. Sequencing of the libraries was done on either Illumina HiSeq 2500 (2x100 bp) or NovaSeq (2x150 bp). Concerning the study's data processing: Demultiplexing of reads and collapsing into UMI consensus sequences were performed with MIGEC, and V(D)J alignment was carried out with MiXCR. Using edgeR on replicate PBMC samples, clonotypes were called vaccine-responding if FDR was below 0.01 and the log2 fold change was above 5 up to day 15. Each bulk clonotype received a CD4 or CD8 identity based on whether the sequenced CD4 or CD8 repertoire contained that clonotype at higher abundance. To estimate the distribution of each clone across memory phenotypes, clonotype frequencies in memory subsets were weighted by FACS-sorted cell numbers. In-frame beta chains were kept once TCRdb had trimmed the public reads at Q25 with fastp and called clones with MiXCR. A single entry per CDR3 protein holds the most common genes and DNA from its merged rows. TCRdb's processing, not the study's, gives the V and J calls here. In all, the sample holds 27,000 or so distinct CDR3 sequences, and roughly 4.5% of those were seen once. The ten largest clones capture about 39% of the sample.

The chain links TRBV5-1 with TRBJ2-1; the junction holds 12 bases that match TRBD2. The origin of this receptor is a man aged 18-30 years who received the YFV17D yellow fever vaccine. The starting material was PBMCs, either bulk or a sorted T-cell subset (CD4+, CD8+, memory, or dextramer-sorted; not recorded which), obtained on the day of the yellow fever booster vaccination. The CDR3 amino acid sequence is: CASRSRLAGVNEQFF. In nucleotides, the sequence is TGCGCCAGCCGGTCCAGACTAGCGGGAGTCAATGAGCAGTTCTTC.